This T cell receptor (beta chain) was found in a study of cytomegalovirus exposure and HLA in healthy donors. The wider study: Unique TCRs from HLA-typed donors, 80 million to 90 million of them, were held in an early data release.

Broader study findings: What TCR beta sequences reportedly achieved was accurate prediction of HLA-A and HLA-B alleles in most subjects. Later work found that TCR association rates differed between HLA loci; DRB1 had the most and HLA-C the fewest. The likely origin of a cluster of highly shared sequence variants was a sequencing artifact.

Germline CDR1 and CDR2: LGHNA and YSLEER. Trimming took 0 bases from V and 0 from J, leaving 14 bases between them. This CDR3 contains 17 residues. The PCR ran on 60 Vbeta and 13 Jbeta primers. Assay: immunoSEQ multiplex PCR; the TCRdb copy retains only in-frame clones and omits some. The table includes 90,000 to 110,000 clones, almost 75% detected once. As for this clone: Its antigen is still unknown.

The TCR sequence derives from a man between 35 and 55 years old in good health and CMV-seronegative. The material sequenced was PBMCs. This chain joins TRBV4-3 and TRBJ1-1; the D gene is possibly TRBD1 (6 bases). The CDR3 DNA is TGCGCCAGCAGCCAAGATGGGGGGGGCAGGTTGAACACTGAAGCTTTCTTT. Amino acids: CASSQDGGGRLNTEAFF.